This T cell receptor beta chain was captured by sequencing in a study of blood T cell repertoires in COVID-19. At the level of the study: Samples taken during acute and convalescent COVID-19 were collected in the United States, Italy and Spain.

V shed 6 bases and J shed 2 bases, with 14 bases lying between them. Germline CDR1 KGHSH, CDR2 LQKENI. CDR3 length equals 15 residues. Some clones are missing from TCRdb's copy, which holds only in-frame ones; the method was immunoSEQ multiplex PCR. The sample records about 190,000 clones, 65% to 85% being singletons. Specimen: peripheral blood. This chain links TRBV18 with TRBJ1-3; possibly TRBD1 for D (6 bases). The receptor was isolated from a woman younger than 45 with acute or convalescent COVID-19. CDR3 coding DNA: TGTGCCAGCTCGCCTGACAAGGGGGCTGGAAACACCATATATTTT. Translating it yields CASSPDKGAGNTIYF. The full variable domain, completed using reference TRBV18 and TRBJ1-3, is NAGVMQNPRHLVRRRGQEARLRCSPMKGHSHVYWYRQLPEEGLKFMVYLQKENIIDESGMPKERFSAEFPKEGPSILRIQQVVRGDSAAYFCASSPDKGAGNTIYFGEGSWLTVV.